This TCR beta chain is drawn from a study of T cell changes during pregnancy in multiple sclerosis. CDR1 and CDR2 from the germline V gene are MNHEY and SMNVEV (reference sequence). The CDR3 covers 14 residues. Trimming left V 8 bases short and J 5 bases short, with 15 bases between. The data were produced by immunoSEQ multiplex PCR, yet TCRdb's version contains in-frame clones alone and is incomplete. This sample carries about 93,000 clones, approximately 92% of them seen once, and the ten largest clones take approximately 2%. The J gene is TRBJ2-2, the V gene TRBV27; D possibly corresponds to TRBD2 (6 bases). Here the sequenced sample was peripheral blood, taken after pregnancy. The receptor comes from a female donor with multiple sclerosis, enrolled in a pregnancy study. The DNA for the CDR3 is TGTGCCAGCGGTGGAGCGGGCCGGACCGGGGAGCTGTTTTTT. Translating it yields CASGGAGRTGELFF.